The sequence of this T cell receptor beta chain was determined in a study of OX40 agonist ivuxolimab in advanced cancers. Study results and limitations: CD4+ and CD8+ T cells in blood underwent clonal expansion by week 6 at 0.1 to 3.0 mg/kg.

Autoimmune disease history or systemic immunosuppression meant exclusion. Looked up from germline, CDR1 is MNHEY and CDR2 is SMNVEV (reference sequence). This CDR3 has 13 residues. V lost 0 bases and J lost 6, with 5 bases in between. This clone showed up just once. No antigen is known for it. Profiling relied on immunoSEQ multiplex PCR, and the TCRdb table lists in-frame clones only, not all of them. The sample lists approximately 90,000 clones; under 85% were seen once. The material was CD4+ or CD8+ T cells sorted from blood, obtained in a trial of the OX40 agonist ivuxolimab. The V call is TRBV27, the J call TRBJ2-2; D call uncertain. The clonotype was recovered from an adult with an advanced solid tumor such as melanoma, head and neck, liver or kidney cancer. Here the CDR3 DNA reads TGTGCCAGCAGTTTATCGGCCGCCGGGGAGCTGTTTTTT. Protein sequence: CASSLSAAGELFF.